These 23 T cell receptor beta chains originate from one sample sequenced in a study of T cells in Graves' hyperthyroidism and ophthalmopathy (dated by TCRdb to the late 2010s). Libraries were made using multiplex PCR. Sequencing was performed on an Illumina HiSeq 2000. The TCR beta CDR3 regions were amplified from RNA transcripts. The first round of RT-PCR for the TCR CDR3 was performed with the HTBI primer set and the Qiagen OneStep RT-PCR kit. TCRdb reprocessed the public reads (quality trimming at Q25 with fastp, clone calling with MiXCR) and kept in-frame beta chains. One record per CDR3 amino acid sequence lists the most common genes and DNA. This sample holds 360,000 or so distinct CDR3 sequences; roughly 15% were observed only once. Under 25% of the sample belongs to the ten largest clones. Sequencing was done on a sample of blood. All receptors come from a woman aged 55-75 years with Graves' ophthalmopathy.

The rearrangement joins TRBV20-1 to TRBJ1-6; unclear D gene. V shed 5 bases and J shed 0 bases, with 14 bases lying between them. This CDR3 contains 16 residues. CDR1 is DFQATT and CDR2 is SNEGSKA in the germline V gene (reference sequence). CDR3 protein: CSAPNYPSSYNSPLHF. The CDR3 bases are TGCAGTGCTCCAAACTACCCGAGCTCCTATAATTCACCCCTCCACTTT.

This chain links TRBV18 with TRBJ1-5; 12 bases agree with TRBD1. Germline assignment: CDR1 KGHSH and CDR2 LQKENI. Trimming removed 3 bases from V and 1 base from J; junction bases left unmatched: 1. The CDR3 is 16 amino acids. In DNA, the CDR3 is TGTGCCAGCTCACCTGGGACAGGGGGCAGCAATCAGCCCCAGCATTTT. This codes for CASSPGTGGSNQPQHF.

Comments on this clonotype: A read error is possible here, since a much larger clone lies one base away. The chain is built from TRBV20-1 and TRBJ2-7; D gene uncertain. This CDR3 has 12 residues. Germline CDR1 is DFQATT and CDR2 is SNEGSKA (reference sequence). CDR3 in amino acids: CGARDTGHEQYF. The CDR3 nucleotides are TGCGGTGCTAGAGATACGGGCCACGAGCAGTACTTC.

CDR3 nucleotide sequence: TGTGCCAGCAGGGACGACAGAAACTATGGCTACACCTTC. Its protein product is CASRDDRNYGYTF. The chain joins TRBV6-2 or TRBV6-3 to TRBJ1-2; perhaps TRBD1 as D (5 bases). Per germline, CDR1 MNHEY and CDR2 SVGEGT. The CDR3 contains 13 residues. The V gene lost 6 bases and the J gene lost 2 bases, with 10 bases spanning the gap.

This clonotype was counted at least ten times. The gene calls are TRBV3-1 and TRBJ2-2, with 10 bases lining up with TRBD1. CDR1 is LGHDT and CDR2 is YNNKEL in the germline V gene (reference sequence). Germline trimming cut 3 bases from V and 3 bases from J; bases unmatched to any gene: 10. This CDR3 has 18 amino acids. The CDR3 reads CASSHSPGTGAYTGELFF. For the CDR3, the DNA is TGTGCCAGCAGCCATAGTCCCGGGACAGGGGCTTACACCGGGGAGCTGTTTTTT.

This clonotype appeared a few times. The chain employs TRBV6-9 and TRBJ2-2; D call uncertain. Germline lookup yields CDR1 MNHGY and CDR2 SVAAGI. The V end was cut by 3 bases, the J end by 4 bases, with 6 bases between. The CDR3 totals 13 residues. In DNA, the CDR3 is TGTGCCAGCAGTTACGACGGCACCGGGGAGCTGTTTTTT. Protein: CASSYDGTGELFF.

This clonotype has only a few counts. V usage is TRBV12-3 or TRBV12-4 and J usage is TRBJ2-1, with 7 bases identical to TRBD1. V lost 1 base to trimming and J lost 8 bases; unmatched junction nucleotides: 8. There are 15 residues in the CDR3. This chain's CDR3 is CASSLERGRADEQFF. CDR3 bases: TGTGCCAGCAGTTTAGAGAGGGGGCGGGCCGATGAGCAGTTCTTC.

This clonotype was seen more than once but under ten times. V usage is TRBV12-3 or TRBV12-4 and J usage is TRBJ1-5; TRBD1 is a possible D gene (5 bases). Trimming shortened V by 6 bases and J by 3 bases, and 12 bases separated the two germline ends. The CDR3 spans 14 residues. The CDR3 DNA reads TGTGCCAGCAGCCCTAGGGGCTACAATCAGCCCCAGCATTTT. Translated: CASSPRGYNQPQHF.

Only a few counts were recorded for this clonotype. A much larger clone differs from this one at a single base, so this may be a read error. The chain uses TRBV27 and TRBJ2-5; D is ambiguous. Germline CDR1 and CDR2: MNHEY and SMNVEV (reference sequence). This CDR3 is built from 11 residues. The V gene lost 2 bases and the J gene lost 5 bases, with 3 bases spanning the gap. CDR3 sequence (DNA): TGTGCCAGCAGTTTAGATGAGACCCAGTACTTC. Translated, it gives CASSLDETQYF.

This clonotype was seen repeatedly, ten times or more. This chain joins TRBV6-1 and TRBJ1-5; no firm D call. Germline assignment: CDR1 MNHNS and CDR2 SASEGT. Trimming stripped 7 bases from V and 0 bases from J, with 7 bases between. The CDR3 consists of 13 residues. The CDR3 nucleotides are TGTGCCAGCATACAAAATAGCAATCAGCCCCAGCATTTT. Protein sequence: CASIQNSNQPQHF.

V is TRBV7-9 and J is TRBJ1-1; tentative D call: TRBD1 (5 bases). V was cut by 5 bases and J by 5 bases, with 15 bases left in between. CDR1 is SEHNR and CDR2 is FQNEAQ in the germline V gene (reference sequence). The CDR3 runs to 14 residues. As DNA, the CDR3 is TGTGCCAGCAGCCCGTCGGGCTCAGGGACTGAAGCTTTCTTT. Protein sequence: CASSPSGSGTEAFF.

This clonotype was observed a single time. One base away lies a much larger clone, so this may be a sequencing read error. The CDR3 is CTSSLNTPGLAYNEQFF. The CDR3 DNA is TGTACCAGCAGCTTAAATACCCCGGGACTAGCCTACAATGAGCAGTTCTTC. The chain links TRBV7-3 to TRBJ2-1; 8 nucleotides align to TRBD2. Germline V lookup: CDR1 SGHTA, CDR2 FQGTGA. The CDR3 has 17 amino acids.

This clonotype was detected ten times or more. V gene TRBV11-2 combines with J gene TRBJ2-1; 11 bases are shared with TRBD2. This CDR3 has 15 residues. With 5 bases clipped from V and 5 bases from J, the junction kept 5 bases outside the gene matches. Looked up from germline, CDR1 is SGHAT and CDR2 is FQNNGV. Here the CDR3 reads CASSLSGRADNEQFF. The CDR3 nucleotides read TGTGCCAGCAGCCTTAGCGGGAGGGCCGACAATGAGCAGTTCTTC.

This clonotype appeared many times. The V call is TRBV28, the J call TRBJ2-5; D might be TRBD1 or TRBD2, each matching 5 bases. The germline V gene encodes CDR1 MDHEN and CDR2 SYDVKM. This CDR3 has 13 amino acids. With 6 bases removed from V and 5 bases from J, the gap between germline ends came to 13 bases. CDR3 amino acids: CASRPGPGETQYF. The CDR3 nucleotides are TGTGCCAGCAGACCGGGGCCAGGGGAGACCCAGTACTTC.

This clonotype appeared a few times. The rearrangement joins TRBV7-6 to TRBJ2-5, with 7 positions matching TRBD2. The CDR3 consists of 14 residues. CDR1 is SGHVS and CDR2 is FNYEAQ in the germline V gene. The V gene end was trimmed by 4 bases and the J gene end by 5 bases; junction bases not matched to a gene: 7. DNA of the CDR3: TGTGCCAGCAGCTCGCGCGGGGGTGGGGAGACCCAGTACTTC. Translation: CASSSRGGGETQYF.

This clonotype was counted only a few times. This sequence joins TRBV27 and TRBJ2-1, with TRBD2 matching over 7 bases. The germline CDR1 and CDR2 sequences are MNHEY and SMNVEV (reference sequence). The V segment lost 6 bases and the J segment 10 bases; nucleotides outside the gene matches: 12. The CDR3 consists of 14 residues. The CDR3 region is CASRSGTQALEQFF. The CDR3 nucleotides read TGTGCCAGCAGAAGCGGGACTCAAGCTTTGGAGCAGTTCTTC.

The V call is TRBV9, the J call TRBJ1-3; D perhaps matches TRBD1 (5 bases). CDR1 and CDR2 (germline): SGDLS, YYNGEE. The germline V and J ends were trimmed by 0 bases and 2 bases, with 6 bases remaining between them. This CDR3 has 14 amino acids. The CDR3 DNA reads as TGTGCCAGCAGCGTAGCAGGGCCTGGAAACACCATATATTTT. Translation: CASSVAGPGNTIYF.

CDR3 coding DNA: TGTGCCACCCAGCGGGATCAAGAGACCCAGTACTTC. This gives the protein CATQRDQETQYF. The V and J genes are TRBV12-3 or TRBV12-4 and TRBJ2-5; 7 nucleotides match TRBD2. V was pared by 10 bases and J by 2 bases, with 4 bases of the junction left unmatched. This CDR3 region has 12 residues.

This clonotype has only a few counts. This chain links TRBV24-1 with TRBJ2-5, with TRBD1 matching over 11 bases. Germline trimming cut 3 bases from V and 5 bases from J; bases unmatched to any gene: 10. The germline V gene encodes CDR1 KGHDR and CDR2 SFDVKD. This CDR3 has 17 amino acids. CDR3 protein: CATSDASGTGGRETQYF. The CDR3 bases are TGTGCCACCAGTGATGCCAGCGGGACAGGGGGTAGGGAGACCCAGTACTTC.

This clonotype was detected only a few times. The CDR3 protein is CASSPVVSYNEQFF. For the CDR3, the DNA is TGTGCCAGCTCACCGGTAGTCTCGTACAATGAGCAGTTCTTC. This sequence joins TRBV18 and TRBJ2-1; D is unclear. The germline V gene encodes CDR1 KGHSH and CDR2 LQKENI. V was clipped by 3 bases and J by 4 bases, with 10 bases between them. The CDR3 is made up of 14 amino acids.

This clonotype was seen a handful of times. A much larger clone differs by one base, so this may be a read error. The gene calls are TRBV30 and TRBJ1-1; 7 bases match TRBD1. Germline V gene lookup returns CDR1 GTSNPN and CDR2 SVGIG (reference sequence). J gave up 10 bases and V 7 bases, and 18 bases lay outside the gene matches. CDR3 size: 14 residues. The CDR3 nucleotides read TGTGCCTCCGACAGGGAGGGCCTAATAGCTGGAGCTTTCTTT. This translates into CASDREGLIAGAFF.

This clonotype has a count of ten or more. The chain carries TRBV7-9 and TRBJ2-2, with TRBD2 matching over 8 bases. With 1 base clipped from V and 0 bases from J, the junction kept 4 bases outside the gene matches. This CDR3 comprises 17 residues. Germline CDR1 SEHNR, CDR2 FQNEAQ (reference sequence). CDR3 protein: CASSLVVLAANTGELFF. CDR3 in DNA: TGTGCCAGCAGCTTAGTCGTACTAGCGGCGAACACCGGGGAGCTGTTTTTT.

This clonotype has more than one count but fewer than ten. The chain employs TRBV12-3 or TRBV12-4 and TRBJ2-2, with D perhaps matching TRBD1 (6 bases). Trimming removed 6 bases at V and 7 bases at J, with 15 bases between. The CDR3 extends over 14 amino acids. In DNA, the CDR3 is TGTGCCAGCAGCCAAGGCAGGGGTATCGGGGAGCTGTTTTTT. It yields the protein CASSQGRGIGELFF.